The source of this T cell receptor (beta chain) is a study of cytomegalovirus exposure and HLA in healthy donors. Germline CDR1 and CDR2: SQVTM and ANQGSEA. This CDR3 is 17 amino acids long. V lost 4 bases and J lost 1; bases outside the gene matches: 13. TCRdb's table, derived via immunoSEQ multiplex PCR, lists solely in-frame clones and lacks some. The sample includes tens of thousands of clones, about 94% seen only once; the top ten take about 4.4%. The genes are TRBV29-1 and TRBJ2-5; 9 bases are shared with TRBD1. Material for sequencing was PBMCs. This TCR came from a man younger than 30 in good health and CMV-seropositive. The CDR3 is CSVGFLMGQGSQETQYF. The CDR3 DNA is TGCAGCGTTGGATTTTTAATGGGACAGGGATCCCAAGAGACCCAGTACTTC.